A single sample gave rise to the 27 T cell receptor beta chains below, sequenced in a study of Graves' ophthalmopathy and Graves' hyperthyroidism. The sequenced template was RNA, covering the TCR beta CDR3 region. Amplification began with first-round RT-PCR using HTBI primers, then second-round multiplex PCR was performed. MiXCR was run by TCRdb on the multiplex PCR reads, yielding one entry per CDR3 protein. This table holds over a million distinct CDR3 sequences, less than 45% found once. Sequenced sample: peripheral blood or thyroid tissue (not recorded which). These receptors originate from an adult man with Graves' hyperthyroidism.

This clonotype was seen ten or more times. CDR3: CATLRASDEETQYF. CDR3 nucleotide sequence: TGTGCCACCCTCCGGGCTAGCGATGAAGAGACCCAGTACTTC. The rearrangement links TRBV10-3 to TRBJ2-5; D possibly corresponds to TRBD2 (6 bases). From germline, CDR1 is ENHRY and CDR2 SYGVKD. With 10 bases removed from V and 3 bases from J, the gap between germline ends came to 18 bases. The CDR3 loop spans 14 amino acids.

This clonotype was seen only once. The chain recombines TRBV7-9 with TRBJ1-2; 8 bases map to TRBD1. The CDR3 totals 13 residues. V lost 0 bases and J lost 8; bases outside the gene matches: 2. Germline loops: CDR1 SEHNR, CDR2 FQNEAQ (reference sequence). The DNA of the CDR3 is TGTGCCAGCAGCTTAGCGGGACAGGTCGGCTACACCTTC. Translated, it gives CASSLAGQVGYTF.

This clonotype was counted between two and nine times. The chain joins TRBV6-6 to TRBJ1-4; D might be TRBD1 (6 bases). This CDR3 is built from 16 residues. Germline V CDR1 and CDR2: MNHNY, SVGAGI (reference sequence). V was cut by 6 bases and J by 5 bases, with 19 bases left in between. CDR3 region: CASRVLWTEGNEKLFF. The CDR3 DNA sequence: TGTGCCAGCAGAGTCCTTTGGACAGAAGGAAATGAAAAACTGTTTTTT.

This clonotype was found many times. The V call is TRBV20-1, the J call TRBJ2-7, with 7 bases identical to TRBD2. CDR3 size: 12 residues. Losses at the gene ends were 7 bases for V and 3 bases for J; bases not matched to a gene: 6. Germline V lookup: CDR1 DFQATT, CDR2 SNEGSKA (reference sequence). CDR3 bases: TGCAGTGGGGGGGGAACAGGCTACGAGCAGTACTTC. Translation gives CSGGGTGYEQYF.

With respect to this clonotype: The DNA is omitted, as the CDR3 cannot be located on it reliably, and the CDR3 follows TCRdb's listing. J is TRBJ2-5 and V is TRBV7-9; no DNA check was done on the table's D call, TRBD2. The CDR3 is 24 residues long, ends included. CDR1 is SEHNR and CDR2 is FQNEAQ in the germline V gene (reference sequence). CDR3 amino acids: CASSFYICSARGNPQAGPQETQYF.

This clonotype was observed a single time. The chain is built from TRBV5-6 and TRBJ1-2, with D uncertain. Germline CDR1 and CDR2: SGHDT and YYEEEE. This CDR3 spans 14 amino acids. V gave up 1 base and J gave up 4 bases, with 11 bases separating them. The CDR3 nucleotides read TGTGCCAGCAGCTTGTTTCAGGTGCCCTATGGCTACACCTTC. Translation: CASSLFQVPYGYTF.

This clonotype was detected ten times or more. V gene TRBV12-3 or TRBV12-4 combines with J gene TRBJ1-2; TRBD1 aligns across 9 bases. The CDR3 extends over 15 amino acids. V lost 6 bases to trimming and J lost 5 bases; unmatched junction nucleotides: 10. DNA for the CDR3: TGTGCCAGCAGGCCGTCACAGGGGGCGTCGTATGGCTACACCTTC. Translating it yields CASRPSQGASYGYTF.

This clonotype has just a few counts. The V call is TRBV29-1, the J call TRBJ2-7, with D perhaps TRBD2 (5 bases). CDR1 and CDR2 from the germline V gene are SQVTM and ANQGSEA. The CDR3 runs to 13 residues. The V end lost 1 base, the J end lost 4 bases, and 11 bases lay between the germline ends. The CDR3 bases are TGCAGCGTTGAAGGGCCGGGCGGGTACGAGCAGTACTTC. Its translation is CSVEGPGGYEQYF.

The CDR3 loop reads CATHRGTEAFF. The CDR3 DNA sequence: TGTGCCACTCACAGGGGGACTGAAGCTTTCTTT. This chain links TRBV10-3 with TRBJ1-1; the match to TRBD1 covers 8 bases. The germline CDR1 and CDR2 sequences are ENHRY and SYGVKD. The length of the CDR3 is 11 residues. Losses at the gene ends were 10 bases for V and 5 bases for J; bases not matched to a gene: 3.

In its sample, this clonotype was seen many times. The chain joins TRBV29-1 to TRBJ1-4, with D possibly TRBD1 on 5 matching bases. CDR3 length: 13 residues. Germline V gene sequence: CDR1 SQVTM, CDR2 ANQGSEA. The V end lost 4 bases, the J end lost 6 bases, and 12 bases lay between the germline ends. CDR3 loop: CSVVRQGDEKLFF. CDR3 bases: TGCAGCGTTGTCCGCCAGGGAGATGAAAAACTGTTTTTT. The full variable domain, its missing parts supplied by reference TRBV29-1 and TRBJ1-4, is SAVISQKPSRDICQRGTSLTIQCQVDSQVTMMFWYRQQPGQSLTLIATANQGSEATYESGFVIDKFPISRPNLTFSTLTVSNMSPEDSSIYLCSVVRQGDEKLFFGSGTQLSVL.

Concerning this clonotype itself: A much larger clone differs from this one at a single base, so this may be a read error. This chain joins TRBV25-1 and TRBJ1-6; 8 bases map to TRBD1. Germline loops: CDR1 MGHDK, CDR2 SYGVNS. The CDR3 has 15 amino acids. The trim removed 6 bases at V and 9 bases at J, leaving 10 bases unmatched. CDR3 coding DNA: TGTGCCAGCAGCCAAGCCAGACAGGGGTTTTCACCCCTCCACTTT. Protein: CASSQARQGFSPLHF.

This clonotype was seen at least ten times. This chain joins TRBV7-9 and TRBJ1-4; 9 nucleotides align to TRBD1. Looked up from germline, CDR1 is SEHNR and CDR2 is FQNEAQ (reference sequence). The CDR3 extends over 15 amino acids. Trimming removed 3 bases from V and 5 bases from J; junction bases left unmatched: 4. CDR3 sequence (DNA): TGTGCCAGCAGCTTCGGGACAGGGCAGAATGAAAAACTGTTTTTT. The encoded protein is CASSFGTGQNEKLFF.

J is TRBJ2-7 and V is TRBV29-1; 8 positions match TRBD2. V lost 6 bases, J lost 1 base, and 8 bases stayed unmatched. The CDR3 loop spans 14 amino acids. The germline gives CDR1 SQVTM, CDR2 ANQGSEA. CDR3 amino acids: CSVAHSGGSYEQYF. The CDR3 coding sequence is TGCAGCGTCGCCCACTCGGGGGGGTCCTACGAGCAGTACTTC.

This clonotype was observed a handful of times. The chain employs TRBV5-1 and TRBJ2-7; no clear D. The CDR3 runs to 13 residues. Germline CDR1 and CDR2: SGHRS and YFSETQ. The V end was cut by 6 bases, the J end by 3 bases, with 13 bases between. CDR3 bases: TGCGCCAGCAAAGTCGACGACGGCTACGAGCAGTACTTC. Translation: CASKVDDGYEQYF.

This clonotype came up a few times. The chain has TRBV6-6 and TRBJ2-7; the D is unclear. V was trimmed by 0 bases and J by 7 bases, leaving 16 bases between them. The germline CDR1 and CDR2 sequences are MNHNY and SVGAGI (reference sequence). The CDR3 consists of 15 residues. The DNA of the CDR3 is TGTGCCAGCAGTTACTCGAACAGCCTACTTGGGGAGCAGTACTTC. Translation: CASSYSNSLLGEQYF.

This clonotype was seen ten or more times. The chain links TRBV29-1 to TRBJ2-2, with 10 bases lining up with TRBD2. The junction had 6 bases not matched to a gene; V was cut back by 8 bases and J by 0 bases. The CDR3 contains 15 residues. The germline gives CDR1 SQVTM, CDR2 ANQGSEA. Here the CDR3 DNA reads TGCAGCACCTATCTAGCGGGAGCGAACACCGGGGAGCTGTTTTTT. Amino acid sequence: CSTYLAGANTGELFF.

The genes are TRBV6-5 and TRBJ1-2, with a possible D match to TRBD1 (5 bases). CDR3 length equals 14 residues. With 6 bases removed from V and 6 bases from J, the gap between germline ends came to 17 bases. The germline CDR1 and CDR2 sequences are MNHEY and SVGAGI. The CDR3 protein is CASRESRRGDGYTF. As DNA, the CDR3 is TGTGCCAGCAGAGAAAGCCGGAGGGGAGATGGCTACACCTTC.

The chain combines TRBV29-1 with TRBJ2-3, with 8 bases that match TRBD1. V shed 7 bases, J shed 5 bases, and the junction held 14 bases outside the gene matches. The germline V gene has CDR1 SQVTM and CDR2 ANQGSEA. The CDR3 sequence is 15 residues long. In nucleotides, the CDR3 is TGCAGCGGATGGGGCGGCAGGGGGCAAGGAGATACGCAGTATTTT. As protein: CSGWGGRGQGDTQYF.

The table lists this clonotype with a count of one. A read error is possible here, since a much larger clone lies one base away. The chain combines TRBV11-2 with TRBJ2-5; D could derive from TRBD1 or TRBD2 (6 bases each). There are 18 residues in the CDR3. Between the trimmed V and J ends, which lost 5 bases and 2 bases, there was a span of 24 bases. Per the germline V gene, CDR1 is SGHAT and CDR2 is FQNNGV. The CDR3 nucleotides read TGTGCCAGCAGCCCAATCGGGGGCAGGAGACATCTTCAAGAGACCCAGTACTTC. Its translation: CASSPIGGRRHLQETQYF.

This clonotype was detected only a few times. The chain carries TRBV19 and TRBJ1-2; tentatively, D is TRBD1 (5 bases). Trimming removed 4 bases at V and 7 bases at J, with 13 bases between. This CDR3 has 13 residues. Per the germline V gene, CDR1 is LNHDA and CDR2 is SQIVND (reference sequence). The chain's CDR3 is CASSSTRGTGYTF. The CDR3 bases are TGTGCCAGTAGTAGCACGAGGGGCACTGGCTACACCTTC.

V gene TRBV27 combines with J gene TRBJ1-2, with D perhaps matching TRBD1 (5 bases). Trimming removed 0 bases from V and 4 bases from J, with 15 bases in between. This CDR3 contains 16 residues. Germline CDR1 is MNHEY and CDR2 is SMNVEV (reference sequence). CDR3 region: CASSLSTSDSPYGYTF. The CDR3 DNA reads TGTGCCAGCAGTTTATCGACCTCCGACAGCCCCTATGGCTACACCTTC.

V is TRBV9 and J is TRBJ2-5; TRBD2 aligns across 15 bases. Germline-derived CDR1 and CDR2 are SGDLS and YYNGEE. The junction had 12 bases not matched to a gene; V was cut back by 4 bases and J by 2 bases. This CDR3 comprises 19 residues. In nucleotides, the CDR3 is TGTGCCAGCAGCCCTATCGGGACTAGCGGGGGGAACCAGCAAGAGACCCAGTACTTC. Encoded protein: CASSPIGTSGGNQQETQYF.

This rearrangement joins TRBV13 to TRBJ1-2; D unresolved. V gave up 6 bases and J gave up 1 base, with 15 bases separating them. Per the germline V gene, CDR1 is PRHDT and CDR2 is FYEKMQ (reference sequence). This CDR3 is 15 amino acids long. The DNA of the CDR3 is TGTGCCAGCAGTGAAAGTCAGGCTAGTAACTATGGCTACACCTTC. As protein: CASSESQASNYGYTF. Together with reference TRBV13 and TRBJ1-2, the CDR3 gives the full variable domain: AAGVIQSPRHLIKEKRETATLKCYPIPRHDTVYWYQQGPGQDPQFLISFYEKMQSDKGSIPDRFSAQQFSDYHSELNMSSLELGDSALYFCASSESQASNYGYTFGSGTRLTVV.

This clonotype was counted many times. The chain combines TRBV18 with TRBJ1-2, with D uncertain. This CDR3 has 13 residues. Trimming took off 0 bases at V and 6 bases at J, with 8 bases between the two ends. Germline lookup yields CDR1 KGHSH and CDR2 LQKENI. In DNA, the CDR3 is TGTGCCAGCTCACCACCGGGGATCGATGGCTACACCTTC. It codes for CASSPPGIDGYTF.

The rearrangement uses TRBV29-1 and TRBJ1-2, with D unresolved. Looked up from germline, CDR1 is SQVTM and CDR2 is ANQGSEA. The CDR3 is 11 residues long. CDR3 nucleotides: TGCAACGTAGGCAGGACCTATGGCTACACCTTC. It specifies CNVGRTYGYTF.

This clonotype was seen many times. This sequence joins TRBV12-3 or TRBV12-4 and TRBJ1-5; D not resolved. V shed 4 bases and J shed 3 bases, with 13 bases lying between them. There are 15 residues in the CDR3. The CDR3 coding sequence is TGTGCCAGCAGTTCCGGACCGGACCTCAATCAGCCCCAGCATTTT. Its translation: CASSSGPDLNQPQHF.

The rearrangement uses TRBV4-1 and TRBJ2-7; D is possibly TRBD2 (5 bases). The CDR3 extends over 16 amino acids. Germline-derived CDR1 and CDR2 are MGHRA and YSYEKL. V was clipped by 0 bases and J by 0 bases, with 12 bases between them. CDR3 coding DNA: TGCGCCAGCAGCCAAGAGTCGCTAGCCGACTCCTACGAGCAGTACTTC. Amino acids: CASSQESLADSYEQYF.